These T cell receptor beta chains were read from a single sample in a study of T cells in localized non-small cell lung cancer. Method: immunoSEQ multiplex PCR; TCRdb's copy keeps in-frame clones and lacks some. The sample comprises 40,000 or so clones, roughly 77% of which are singletons, and roughly 35% rests with the top ten. The sequencing here drew on PBMCs, taken before any cancer treatment. The receptors stem from a woman aged 35-70 years with stage II squamous cell lung carcinoma. The CDR3 runs from the conserved cysteine through the conserved F or W. A D gene is named only where the DNA matches it firmly. Some rows mark clone size as missing; the rest say once, few, many or name a class of expanded clone.

len | j_gene | abundance | v_gene | d_gene | CDR3nt | CDR3aa
12 | TRBJ2-3 | - | TRBV9 | - | TGTGCCAGCAGCGTAAGCGCAGATACGCAGTATTTT | CASSVSADTQYF
13 | TRBJ2-1 | - | TRBV29-1 | - | TGCAGCGGGGGTAGCGGAACGGGGAATGAGCAGTTCTTC | CSGGSGTGNEQFF
13 | TRBJ1-5 | - | TRBV6-6 | - | TGTGCCAGCAGTAACCAGGGTTATCAGCCCCAGCATTTT | CASSNQGYQPQHF
15 | TRBJ1-5 | - | TRBV2 | - | TGTGCCAGCAGTGAGGGCTCGGCCTTTTATCAGCCCCAGCATTTT | CASSEGSAFYQPQHF
16 | TRBJ1-2 | once | TRBV4-2 | TRBD1 | TGTGCCAGCAGCCCGACAGGGGATGCCTATGGTTATGGCTACACCTTC | CASSPTGDAYGYGYTF
16 | TRBJ2-7 | - | TRBV4-2 | TRBD1 | TGTGCCAGCAGCCAACCCGGACAGGAGCGACAATACGAGCAGTACTTC | CASSQPGQERQYEQYF
13 | TRBJ2-1 | - | TRBV4-1 | - | TGCGCCAGCAGCCTGGAGGGGGCTAATGAGCAGTTCTTC | CASSLEGANEQFF
11 | TRBJ2-3 | - | TRBV28 | - | TGTGCCAGCAGATCCACAGATACGCAGTATTTT | CASRSTDTQYF
18 | TRBJ2-1 | once | TRBV19 | TRBD2 | TGTGCCAGTAGTCATACGGCCGCGAGGGCGGGAGGGTACGGTGAGCAGTTCTTC | CASSHTAARAGGYGEQFF
14 | TRBJ2-6 | - | TRBV27 | - | TGTGCCAGCAGTTTTGGGGCTGGGGCCAACGTCCTGACTTTC | CASSFGAGANVLTF
14 | TRBJ2-3 | few | TRBV11-3 | TRBD2 | TGTGCCAGCAGCTCGAGACTAGCCCCAGATACGCAGTATTTT | CASSSRLAPDTQYF
15 | TRBJ1-5 | - | TRBV23-1 | - | TGCGCCAGCAGTCGAACGACGGGACGCAATCAGCCCCAGCATTTT | CASSRTTGRNQPQHF
13 | TRBJ1-1 | - | TRBV18 | - | TGTGCCAGCTCATCGGGACAGAACACTGAAGCTTTCTTT | CASSSGQNTEAFF
12 | TRBJ1-1 | - | TRBV7-9 | TRBD1 | TGTGCCAGCAGCCAACAGGGGGTCGAAGCTTTCTTT | CASSQQGVEAFF
14 | TRBJ1-6 | - | TRBV14 | - | TGTGCCAGCAGCCAAGGGCAGGGAAATTCACCCCTCCACTTT | CASSQGQGNSPLHF
14 | TRBJ1-3 | few | TRBV7-2 | - | TGTGCCAGCAGCCCGATGAGCTCTGGAAACACCATATATTTT | CASSPMSSGNTIYF
15 | TRBJ1-1 | - | TRBV2 | - | TGTGCCAGCAGGGGCCCTACGGTCGGGACCACTGAAGCTTTCTTT | CASRGPTVGTTEAFF
14 | TRBJ2-3 | - | TRBV7-2 | - | TGTGCCAGCAGCCGGGGGTTGGGGACAGATACGCAGTATTTT | CASSRGLGTDTQYF
15 | TRBJ2-3 | - | TRBV7-8 | TRBD2 | TGTGCCAGCAGCTTGACTAGCGGGGGCTCAGATACGCAGTATTTT | CASSLTSGGSDTQYF
15 | TRBJ1-4 | - | TRBV6-5 | - | TGTGCCAGCAGTCCCATAGGGGGGGATGGCGAAAAACTGTTTTTT | CASSPIGGDGEKLFF
14 | TRBJ2-7 | few | TRBV7-2 | TRBD2 | TGTGCCAGCAGCCCCGTTGTTGGGGAGGGCGAGCAGTACTTC | CASSPVVGEGEQYF
15 | TRBJ2-1 | - | TRBV7-3 | TRBD2 | TGTGCCAGCAGTCTTGGACTAGCGGGAGTATCTGAGCAGTTCTTC | CASSLGLAGVSEQFF
11 | TRBJ1-3 | many | TRBV2 | - | TGTGCCAGCACTGACGGAAACACCATATATTTT | CASTDGNTIYF
12 | TRBJ1-2 | - | TRBV6-5 | - | TGTGCCACCTCGGTTACGAACTATGGCTACACCTTC | CATSVTNYGYTF
16 | TRBJ2-7 | - | TRBV27 | - | TGTGCCAGCAGTTTATTAAGATTGGGGCCTGGCTACGAGCAGTACTTC | CASSLLRLGPGYEQYF
16 | TRBJ1-3 | few | TRBV27 | - | TGTGCCAGCAGTTTATCTGCAGGGCCCTCTGGAAACACCATATATTTT | CASSLSAGPSGNTIYF
12 | TRBJ1-2 | - | TRBV5-1 | TRBD1 | TGCGCCAGCAGCACAGGGGGCTATGGCTACACCTTC | CASSTGGYGYTF
16 | TRBJ2-1 | - | TRBV7-2 | TRBD2 | TGTGCCAGCAGCTTAACCCGACTAGCGCCTTACAATGAGCAGTTCTTC | CASSLTRLAPYNEQFF
15 | TRBJ1-2 | - | TRBV19 | TRBD1 | TGTGCCAGTACCTCGACGACAGGGGGCGTGGATGGCTACACCTTC | CASTSTTGGVDGYTF
18 | TRBJ2-4 | - | TRBV4-3 | TRBD2 | TGCGCCAGCAGCCAAGCCTGGACTAGCGGGAGTGGCCAAAACATTCAGTACTTC | CASSQAWTSGSGQNIQYF
12 | TRBJ2-1 | - | TRBV28 | - | TGTGCCAGCAGTTTTGTGTCTACTCGGCAGTTCTTC | CASSFVSTRQFF
15 | TRBJ2-2 | - | TRBV6-5 | - | TGTGCCAGCAGTAGGTGGGGGTCAAACACCGGGGAGCTGTTTTTT | CASSRWGSNTGELFF
14 | TRBJ2-1 | - | TRBV19 | - | TGTGCCAGTCCCACACGCAGCGCGTTAGGTGAGCAGTTCTTC | CASPTRSALGEQFF
18 | TRBJ2-7 | - | TRBV28 | - | TGTGCCAGCCCTTTCGCAGGGGGGGGGACACTCCTCCCCTACGAGCAGTACTTC | CASPFAGGGTLLPYEQYF
14 | TRBJ2-2 | few | TRBV27 | - | TGTGCCAGCAGTTTTTCGGGAAACACCGGGGAGCTGTTTTTT | CASSFSGNTGELFF
14 | TRBJ1-6 | - | TRBV27 | TRBD1 | TGTGCCAGCAGTTTATCAGGGGGCAATTCACCCCTCCACTTT | CASSLSGGNSPLHF
14 | TRBJ1-6 | - | TRBV10-3 | - | TGTGCCATCACTACCAACCCATCTAATTCACCCCTCCACTTT | CAITTNPSNSPLHF
15 | TRBJ2-1 | - | TRBV27 | - | TGTGCCAGCAGTTTTACGGGGAGCTCCTACAATGAGCAGTTCTTC | CASSFTGSSYNEQFF
14 | TRBJ2-1 | - | TRBV7-2 | - | TGTGCCAGCAGCCTCCAGGACCTCTACAATGAGCAGTTCTTC | CASSLQDLYNEQFF
13 | TRBJ1-6 | - | TRBV5-1 | TRBD1 | TGCGCCAGTGCGGGACAGGATAATTCACCCCTCCACTTT | CASAGQDNSPLHF
16 | TRBJ2-1 | few | TRBV28 | - | TGTGCCAGCAGTTTATTTCCCATGGGGGGCCACGATGAGCAGTTCTTC | CASSLFPMGGHDEQFF
19 | TRBJ2-2 | few | TRBV10-3 | - | TGTGCCATCAGTGGGCCCAGGCCTCCCCCCAATTCGAACACCGGGGAGCTGTTTTTT | CAISGPRPPPNSNTGELFF
16 | TRBJ2-6 | - | TRBV5-6 | - | TGTGCCAGCAGCTTGACTACTAGCTCTGGGGCCAACGTCCTGACTTTC | CASSLTTSSGANVLTF
16 | TRBJ2-3 | - | TRBV2 | TRBD1 | TGTGCCAGCAGTGACAAAAGGGGACAGGGGCAGGATACGCAGTATTTT | CASSDKRGQGQDTQYF
15 | TRBJ2-2 | - | TRBV9 | TRBD1 | TGTGCCAGCAGCGTAGGAGGGGGCAACACCGGGGAGCTGTTTTTT | CASSVGGGNTGELFF
18 | TRBJ2-2 | once | TRBV5-4 | TRBD2 | TGTGCCAGCAGCTTTAGGACTAGCGGCAACGTTTACACCGGGGAGCTGTTTTTT | CASSFRTSGNVYTGELFF
13 | TRBJ1-6 | - | TRBV7-9 | - | TGTGCCAGCAGCTTAAACGACGGTTCACCCCTCCACTTT | CASSLNDGSPLHF
16 | TRBJ2-1 | - | TRBV9 | TRBD2 | TGTGCCAGCAGCGTAGGGGGACTAGCGGGAGCGAATGAGCAGTTCTTC | CASSVGGLAGANEQFF
16 | TRBJ1-1 | - | TRBV19 | - | TGTGCCAGTAGTATAGATGGCGCCCGGGGAGCATCTGAAGCTTTCTTT | CASSIDGARGASEAFF
15 | TRBJ2-5 | - | TRBV5-1 | - | TGCGCCAGCAGCTTCCGGGACTTTTCTCGAGAGACCCAGTACTTC | CASSFRDFSRETQYF
15 | TRBJ1-5 | once | TRBV10-2 | - | TGCGCCAGCAGTCCCCTCCCCGACGGAAATCAGCCCCAGCATTTT | CASSPLPDGNQPQHF
16 | TRBJ1-6 | once | TRBV5-1 | - | TGCGCCAGCAGCTTTTACTCCTCTATTGGTAATTCACCCCTCCACTTT | CASSFYSSIGNSPLHF